This T cell receptor (beta chain) was recovered during a study of T cell repertoires in cytomegalovirus infection. Background on the study: Used in the study were CMV epitopes, some recently identified and HLA-C-restricted, others well-studied and HLA-B-restricted.

This clonotype was detected a few times. The antigen is unknown. V was pared by 4 bases and J by 11 bases, with 15 bases between. Germline V CDR1 and CDR2: SGHAT, FQNNGV. This CDR3 contains 14 residues. MiXCR, run by TCRdb on the reads, gives a single entry per CDR3 protein. The sample includes a few hundred thousand distinct CDR3 sequences, 40% of them seen just once. Broader study findings: Cumulative frequency of public TCR beta families picked out carriers of CMV plus the relevant HLA. Ex vivo, HLA-C-restricted CMV-specific TCR beta clonotypes prevailed over the rest of the response.

Sample: cultured PBMCs, taken from culture after CMV antigen stimulation. This clonotype was sampled from a human donor in good health (CMV status not recorded). Some clones in this sample may be carry-over from other donors' samples. J is TRBJ1-6 and V is TRBV11-2; TRBD1 might be the D (6 bases). The CDR3 protein is CASSSGTFGAPLHF. CDR3 nucleotide sequence: TGTGCCAGCAGCTCCGGGACATTCGGCGCACCCCTCCACTTT.